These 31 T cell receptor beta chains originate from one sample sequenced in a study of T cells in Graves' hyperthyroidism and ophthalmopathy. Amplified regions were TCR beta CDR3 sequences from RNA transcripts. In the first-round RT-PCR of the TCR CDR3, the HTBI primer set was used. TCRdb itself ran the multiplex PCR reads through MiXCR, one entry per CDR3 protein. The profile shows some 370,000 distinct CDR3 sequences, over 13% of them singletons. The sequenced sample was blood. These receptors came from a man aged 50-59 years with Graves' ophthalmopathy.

The CDR3: CATSSPAGPYNEQFF. The CDR3 DNA is TGTGCCACCAGCAGCCCGGCGGGACCCTACAATGAGCAGTTCTTC. The chain combines TRBV15 with TRBJ2-1, with a possible D match to TRBD2 (6 bases). The CDR3 totals 15 residues. Per germline, CDR1 LNHNV and CDR2 YYDKDF (reference sequence). V lost 3 bases to trimming and J lost 2 bases, with 11 bases between them.

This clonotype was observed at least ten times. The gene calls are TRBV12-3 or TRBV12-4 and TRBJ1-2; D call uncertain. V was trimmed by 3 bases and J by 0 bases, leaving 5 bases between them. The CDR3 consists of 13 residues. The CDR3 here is CASSLGPNYGYTF. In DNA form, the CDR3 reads TGTGCCAGCAGTTTGGGCCCTAACTATGGCTACACCTTC.

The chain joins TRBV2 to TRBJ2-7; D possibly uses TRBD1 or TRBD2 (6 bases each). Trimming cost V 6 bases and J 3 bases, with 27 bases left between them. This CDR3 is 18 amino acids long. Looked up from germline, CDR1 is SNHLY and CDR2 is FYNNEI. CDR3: CASRAQPGERTTYYEQYF. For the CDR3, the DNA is TGTGCCAGCAGGGCCCAACCAGGGGAGAGGACTACCTACTACGAGCAGTACTTC.

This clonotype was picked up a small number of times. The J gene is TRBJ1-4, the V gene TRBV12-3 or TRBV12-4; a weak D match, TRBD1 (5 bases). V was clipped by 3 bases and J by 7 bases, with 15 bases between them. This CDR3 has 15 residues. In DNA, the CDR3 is TGTGCCAGCAGTTTCTTTATGGGGCAGGCTGAAAAACTGTTTTTT. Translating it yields CASSFFMGQAEKLFF.

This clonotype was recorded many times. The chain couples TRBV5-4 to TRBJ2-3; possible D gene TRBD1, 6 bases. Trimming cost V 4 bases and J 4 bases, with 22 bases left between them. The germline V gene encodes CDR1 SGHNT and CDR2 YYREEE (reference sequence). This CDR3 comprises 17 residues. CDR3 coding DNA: TGTGCCAGCAGCCAGGGGTTACTAGGAGTGGGTTCAGATACGCAGTATTTT. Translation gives CASSQGLLGVGSDTQYF.

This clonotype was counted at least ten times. The CDR3 region has the DNA TGTGCCAGCAGCTTGAGGGAGTATGAGCAGTTCTTC. Amino acid sequence: CASSLREYEQFF. The gene calls are TRBV11-1 and TRBJ2-1, with D possibly being TRBD2 (5 bases). With 3 bases removed from V and 8 bases from J, the gap between germline ends came to 8 bases. CDR3 length: 12 residues. The germline CDR1 and CDR2 sequences are SGHAT and FQDESV (reference sequence).

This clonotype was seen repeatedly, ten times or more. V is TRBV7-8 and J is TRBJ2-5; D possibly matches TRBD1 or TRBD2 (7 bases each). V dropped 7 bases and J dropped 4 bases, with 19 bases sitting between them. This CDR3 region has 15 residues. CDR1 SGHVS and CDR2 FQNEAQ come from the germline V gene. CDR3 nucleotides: TGTGCCAGCACCCAGGGGGGGGCTAAAGGAGAGACCCAGTACTTC. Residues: CASTQGGAKGETQYF.

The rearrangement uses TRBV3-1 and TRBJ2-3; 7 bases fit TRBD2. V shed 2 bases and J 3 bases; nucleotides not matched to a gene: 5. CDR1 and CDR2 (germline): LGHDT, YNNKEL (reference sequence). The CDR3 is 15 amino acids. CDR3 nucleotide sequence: TGTGCCAGCAGCCAATTGGCGGGAGAAACAGATACGCAGTATTTT. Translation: CASSQLAGETDTQYF.

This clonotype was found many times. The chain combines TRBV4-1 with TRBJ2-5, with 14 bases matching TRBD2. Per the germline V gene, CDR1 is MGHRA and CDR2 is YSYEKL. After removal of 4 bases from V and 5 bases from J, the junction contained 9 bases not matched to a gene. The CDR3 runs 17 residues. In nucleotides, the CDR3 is TGCGCCAGCAGCCCCTTGACTAGCGGGAGGGCCCGGGAGACCCAGTACTTC. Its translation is CASSPLTSGRARETQYF.

DNA for the CDR3: TGCAGTGCTCTTTCGCGGGCCAGGGGAGATACGCAGTATTTT. This codes for CSALSRARGDTQYF. This rearrangement joins TRBV20-1 to TRBJ2-3; tentative D call: TRBD1 (6 bases). Trimming removed 5 bases from V and 5 bases from J, with 17 bases in between. CDR1 is DFQATT, CDR2 SNEGSKA, per germline (reference sequence). CDR3 size: 14 residues.

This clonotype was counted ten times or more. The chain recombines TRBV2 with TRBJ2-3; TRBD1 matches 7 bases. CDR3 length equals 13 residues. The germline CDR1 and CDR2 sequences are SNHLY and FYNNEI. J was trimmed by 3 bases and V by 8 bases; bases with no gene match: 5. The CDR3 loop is CASGQVATDTQYF. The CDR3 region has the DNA TGTGCCAGCGGACAGGTCGCAACAGATACGCAGTATTTT.

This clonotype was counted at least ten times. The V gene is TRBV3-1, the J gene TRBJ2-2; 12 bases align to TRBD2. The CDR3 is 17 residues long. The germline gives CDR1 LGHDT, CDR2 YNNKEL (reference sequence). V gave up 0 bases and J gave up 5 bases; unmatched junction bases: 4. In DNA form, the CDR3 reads TGTGCCAGCAGCCAAGAGGTCGGGACTAGCGGGACCGGGGAGCTGTTTTTT. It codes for CASSQEVGTSGTGELFF. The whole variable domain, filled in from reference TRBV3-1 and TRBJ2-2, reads DTAVSQTPKYLVTQMGNDKSIKCEQNLGHDTMYWYKQDSKKFLKIMFSYNNKELIINETVPNRFSPKSPDKAHLNLHINSLELGDSAVYFCASSQEVGTSGTGELFFGEGSRLTVL.

This CDR3 reads CASSQGNEAFF. Here the CDR3 DNA reads TGCGCCAGCAGCCAAGGGAACGAAGCTTTCTTT. This rearrangement joins TRBV4-1 to TRBJ1-1, with D unresolved. Looked up from germline, CDR1 is MGHRA and CDR2 is YSYEKL. The CDR3 sequence is 11 residues long. The V and J ends lost 1 base and 8 bases respectively, with 5 bases between them.

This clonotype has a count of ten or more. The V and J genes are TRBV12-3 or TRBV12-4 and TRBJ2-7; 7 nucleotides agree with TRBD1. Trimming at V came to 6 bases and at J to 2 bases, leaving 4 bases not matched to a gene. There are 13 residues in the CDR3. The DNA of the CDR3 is TGTGCCAGCAGCCCGACAGGGCCCTACGAGCAGTACTTC. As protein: CASSPTGPYEQYF.

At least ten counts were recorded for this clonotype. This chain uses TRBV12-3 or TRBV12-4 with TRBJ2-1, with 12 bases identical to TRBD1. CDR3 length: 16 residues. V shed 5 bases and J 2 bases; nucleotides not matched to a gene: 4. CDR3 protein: CASSNRDRGPYNEQFF. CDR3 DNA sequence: TGTGCCAGCAGTAACCGGGACAGGGGGCCCTACAATGAGCAGTTCTTC.

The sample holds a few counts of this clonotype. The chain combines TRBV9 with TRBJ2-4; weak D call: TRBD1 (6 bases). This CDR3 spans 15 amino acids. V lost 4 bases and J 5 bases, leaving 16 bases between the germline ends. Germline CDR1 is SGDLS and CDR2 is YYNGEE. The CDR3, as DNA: TGTGCCAGCAGCTCTACAGGGACACCCGAAAACATTCAGTACTTC. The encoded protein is CASSSTGTPENIQYF.

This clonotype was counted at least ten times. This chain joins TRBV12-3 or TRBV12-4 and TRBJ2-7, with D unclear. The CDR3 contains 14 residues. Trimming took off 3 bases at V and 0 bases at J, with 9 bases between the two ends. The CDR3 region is CASSFSPGSYEQYF. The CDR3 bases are TGTGCCAGCAGTTTCAGCCCGGGCTCCTACGAGCAGTACTTC.

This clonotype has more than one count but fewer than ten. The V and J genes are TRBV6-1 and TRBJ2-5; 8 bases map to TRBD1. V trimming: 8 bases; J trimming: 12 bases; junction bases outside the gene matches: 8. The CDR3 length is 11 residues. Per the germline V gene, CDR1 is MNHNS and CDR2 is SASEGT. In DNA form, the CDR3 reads TGTGCCAGCGGTGGGGGGACAGGCGAGTACTTC. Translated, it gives CASGGGTGEYF.

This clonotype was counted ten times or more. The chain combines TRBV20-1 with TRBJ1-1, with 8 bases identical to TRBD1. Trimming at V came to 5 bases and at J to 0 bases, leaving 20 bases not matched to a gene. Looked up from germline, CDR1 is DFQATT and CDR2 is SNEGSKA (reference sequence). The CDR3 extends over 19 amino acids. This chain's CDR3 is CSARGRYWGTGMMNTEAFF. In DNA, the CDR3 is TGCAGTGCTCGAGGGAGGTACTGGGGGACAGGTATGATGAACACTGAAGCTTTCTTT.

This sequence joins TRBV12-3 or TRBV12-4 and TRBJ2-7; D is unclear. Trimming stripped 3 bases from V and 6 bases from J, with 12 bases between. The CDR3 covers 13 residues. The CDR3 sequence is CASSLGRGGEQYF. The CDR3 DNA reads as TGTGCCAGCAGTTTGGGTCGAGGCGGCGAGCAGTACTTC.

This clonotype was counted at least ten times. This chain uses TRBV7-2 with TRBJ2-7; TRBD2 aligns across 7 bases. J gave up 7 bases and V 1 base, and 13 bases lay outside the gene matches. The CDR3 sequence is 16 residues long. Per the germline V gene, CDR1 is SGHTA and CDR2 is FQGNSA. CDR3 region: CASSLGGSSGFREQYF. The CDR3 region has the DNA TGTGCCAGCAGCTTAGGGGGGTCTAGCGGCTTTAGGGAGCAGTACTTC.

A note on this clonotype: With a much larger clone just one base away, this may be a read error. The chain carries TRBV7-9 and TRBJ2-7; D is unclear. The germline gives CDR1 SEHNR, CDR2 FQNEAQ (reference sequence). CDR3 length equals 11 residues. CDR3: CAWHGPYEQYF. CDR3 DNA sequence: TGTGCATGGCACGGCCCCTACGAGCAGTACTTC.

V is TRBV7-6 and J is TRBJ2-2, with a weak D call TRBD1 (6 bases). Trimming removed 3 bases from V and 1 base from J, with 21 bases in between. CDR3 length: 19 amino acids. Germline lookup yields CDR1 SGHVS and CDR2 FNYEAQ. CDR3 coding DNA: TGTGCCAGCAGCTTTGACCCCGTGTTGGGGGCCAAGAACACCGGGGAGCTGTTTTTT. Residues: CASSFDPVLGAKNTGELFF.

For the CDR3, the DNA is TGTGCCAGTCCGGGACTAGCGACACGACCCTGGTACCAAGAGACCCAGTACTTC. Translating it yields CASPGLATRPWYQETQYF. The V gene is TRBV9, the J gene TRBJ2-5; 10 nucleotides match TRBD2. CDR3 size: 18 residues. J lost 0 bases, V lost 8 bases, and 16 bases had no gene match. The germline V gene has CDR1 SGDLS and CDR2 YYNGEE.

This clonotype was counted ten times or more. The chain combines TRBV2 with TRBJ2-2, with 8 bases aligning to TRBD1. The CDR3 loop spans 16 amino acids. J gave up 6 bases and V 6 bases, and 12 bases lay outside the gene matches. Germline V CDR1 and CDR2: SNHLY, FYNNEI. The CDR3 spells CASSETGQGGPGELFF. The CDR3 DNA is TGTGCCAGCAGCGAAACCGGACAGGGAGGTCCCGGGGAGCTGTTTTTT.

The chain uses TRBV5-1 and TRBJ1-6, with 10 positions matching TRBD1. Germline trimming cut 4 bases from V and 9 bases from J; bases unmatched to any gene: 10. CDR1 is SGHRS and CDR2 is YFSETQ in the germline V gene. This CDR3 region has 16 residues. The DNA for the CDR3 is TGCGCCAGCAGCGAAGGACAGGGGGGATTACCTTCACCCCTCCACTTT. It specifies CASSEGQGGLPSPLHF.

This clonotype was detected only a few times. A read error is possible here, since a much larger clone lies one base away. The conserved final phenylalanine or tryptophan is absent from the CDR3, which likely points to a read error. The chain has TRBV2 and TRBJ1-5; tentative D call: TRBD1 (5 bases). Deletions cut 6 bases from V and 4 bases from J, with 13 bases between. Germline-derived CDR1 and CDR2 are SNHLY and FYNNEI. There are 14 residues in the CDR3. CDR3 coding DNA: TGTGCCAGCAGCGTGGGGCAGCCGAATCAGCCCCAGCATTCT. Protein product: CASSVGQPNQPQHS.

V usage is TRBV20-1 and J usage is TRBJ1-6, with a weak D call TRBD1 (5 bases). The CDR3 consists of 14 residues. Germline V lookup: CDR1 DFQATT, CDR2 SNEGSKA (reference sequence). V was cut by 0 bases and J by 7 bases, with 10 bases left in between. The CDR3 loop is CSAREWGANSPLHF. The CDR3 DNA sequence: TGCAGTGCTAGAGAGTGGGGCGCAAATTCACCCCTCCACTTT.

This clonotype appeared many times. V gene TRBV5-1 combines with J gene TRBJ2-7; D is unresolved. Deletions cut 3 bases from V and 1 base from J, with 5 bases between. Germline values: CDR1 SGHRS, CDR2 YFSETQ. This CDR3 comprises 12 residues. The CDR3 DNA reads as TGCGCCAGCAGCTCTGGGTCCTACGAGCAGTACTTC. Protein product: CASSSGSYEQYF.

CDR3 sequence reads: CASSFDEQYF. CDR3 DNA sequence: TGTGCCAGCAGTTTTGACGAGCAGTACTTC. The chain links TRBV28 to TRBJ2-7; D unclear. The germline V and J ends were trimmed by 3 bases and 5 bases, with 2 bases remaining between them. Germline lookup yields CDR1 MDHEN and CDR2 SYDVKM. The CDR3 extends over 10 amino acids.

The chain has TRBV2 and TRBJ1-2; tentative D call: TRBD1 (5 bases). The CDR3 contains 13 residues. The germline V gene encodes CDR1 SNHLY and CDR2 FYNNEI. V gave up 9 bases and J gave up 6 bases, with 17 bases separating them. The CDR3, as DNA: TGTGCCAGAGGGACCGACACCACTAATGGCTACACCTTC. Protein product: CARGTDTTNGYTF.